Listed here are 32 T cell receptor beta chains from one sample, sequenced in a study of cytomegalovirus exposure and HLA in healthy donors. The assay was immunoSEQ multiplex PCR, and TCRdb's table has in-frame clones only and misses some. The table has 350,000 or so clones, 70% to 90% seen once. The sequenced sample consisted of PBMCs. Receptors were obtained from a woman aged 18-29 years in good health and CMV-seronegative.

The V call is TRBV4-3, the J call TRBJ1-2; perhaps TRBD1 as D (6 bases). The V end was cut by 7 bases, the J end by 2 bases, with 17 bases between. The CDR3 is 15 residues long. Germline-derived CDR1 and CDR2 are LGHNA and YSLEER. As DNA, the CDR3 is TGCGCCAGCACCCCGGTGTGGGACACCAACTATGGCTACACCTTC. This gives the protein CASTPVWDTNYGYTF.

This clone has more than one count but fewer than ten. In DNA form, the CDR3 reads TGTGCCAGCAGTGACTCAAGCGGGAGGATCCCCTACGAGCAGTACTTC. It is translated as CASSDSSGRIPYEQYF. The chain combines TRBV2 with TRBJ2-7; 9 nucleotides match TRBD2. The CDR3 has 16 residues. Germline values: CDR1 SNHLY, CDR2 FYNNEI. V trimming: 3 bases; J trimming: 2 bases; junction bases outside the gene matches: 8.

This clone was seen once. The V call is TRBV28, the J call TRBJ2-1; the D gene is possibly TRBD2 (6 bases). The germline V gene has CDR1 MDHEN and CDR2 SYDVKM. The CDR3 contains 15 residues. V lost 10 bases and J 4 bases, leaving 20 bases between the germline ends. The CDR3 loop reads CATTSPGLQYNEQFF. DNA for the CDR3: TGTGCCACGACCTCACCGGGACTGCAGTACAATGAGCAGTTCTTC.

The gene calls are TRBV11-1 and TRBJ2-3; 7 positions match TRBD2. Germline assignment: CDR1 SGHAT and CDR2 FQDESV (reference sequence). The length of the CDR3 is 16 residues. V lost 5 bases, J lost 3 bases, and 11 bases stayed unmatched. The CDR3 loop reads CASSQPLAVHTDTQYF. For the CDR3, the DNA is TGTGCCAGCAGCCAGCCCCTAGCGGTCCATACAGATACGCAGTATTTT.

A note on this clone: Other DNA variants within this sample encode the same CDR3. The rearrangement joins TRBV20-1 to TRBJ2-7, with 7 nucleotides matching TRBD1. Trimming at V came to 5 bases and at J to 7 bases, leaving 5 bases not matched to a gene. Per the germline V gene, CDR1 is DFQATT and CDR2 is SNEGSKA (reference sequence). The CDR3 spans 11 residues. DNA for the CDR3: TGCAGTGCTTTACAGGGGTATGAGCAGTACTTC. Translated, it gives CSALQGYEQYF.

The V gene is TRBV7-6, the J gene TRBJ2-2; the match to TRBD2 covers 8 bases. V lost 0 bases, J lost 5 bases, and 5 bases stayed unmatched. Germline CDR1 reads SGHVS; CDR2 reads FNYEAQ. The CDR3 has 16 amino acids. The DNA of the CDR3 is TGTGCCAGCAGCTTAGCTTTAGCGGGAAGTACCGGGGAGCTGTTTTTT. This codes for CASSLALAGSTGELFF. Variable domain in full (rest from reference TRBV7-6 and TRBJ2-2): GAGVSQSPRYKVTKRGQDVALRCDPISGHVSLYWYRQALGQGPEFLTYFNYEAQQDKSGLPNDRFSAERPEGSISTLTIQRTEQRDSAMYRCASSLALAGSTGELFFGEGSRLTVL.

Details on this clone: The junction departs from the called germline gene at one end, perhaps through a read error. V gene TRBV7-3 combines with J gene TRBJ2-5, with a tentative D call TRBD2 (6 bases). Germline lookup yields CDR1 SGHTA and CDR2 FQGTGA. CDR3 length: 16 residues. CDR3 bases: TGTGCCAGCAGCCTAACCCGGGACTCAACATCCGAGACCCAGTACTTC. It specifies CASSLTRDSTSETQYF.

CDR3 bases: TGCGCCAGCAGCCAAGATCGTCCAGGGGTGGGCGGCTACACCTTC. It translates to CASSQDRPGVGGYTF. This sequence joins TRBV4-1 and TRBJ1-2; the D gene is possibly TRBD1 (6 bases). Between the trimmed V and J ends, which lost 0 bases and 8 bases, there was a span of 16 bases. The CDR3 consists of 15 residues. CDR1 and CDR2 from the germline V gene are MGHRA and YSYEKL.

V is TRBV16 and J is TRBJ2-2; D is ambiguous. Germline values: CDR1 KGHSY, CDR2 FQNENV. Trimming shortened V by 4 bases and J by 6 bases, and 9 bases separated the two germline ends. The length of the CDR3 is 13 residues. The CDR3 DNA sequence: TGTGCCAGCAGCCTGAGTGTGCCCGGGGAGCTGTTTTTT. Translated, it gives CASSLSVPGELFF.

The CDR3 reads CASSLHSGGTYEQYF. DNA of the CDR3: TGTGCCAGCAGCTTACATAGCGGGGGAACCTACGAGCAGTACTTC. The chain combines TRBV7-2 with TRBJ2-7, with 9 bases lining up with TRBD2. V trimming: 2 bases; J trimming: 2 bases; junction bases outside the gene matches: 4. The CDR3 contains 15 residues. Per germline, CDR1 SGHTA and CDR2 FQGNSA.

The V gene is TRBV1, the J gene TRBJ2-2; the D call of TRBD1 is as the table states it, not checked on the DNA. TRBV1 is flagged as a pseudogene. The CDR3 sequence is 17 residues long. CDR3 sequence (DNA): TGCACCAGCAGCCGCCCCCCGGGACAGGGGAGAACCGGGGAGCTGTTTTTT. The encoded protein is CTSSRPPGQGRTGELFF.

This sequence joins TRBV28 and TRBJ2-1; 8 positions match TRBD1. CDR1 is MDHEN, CDR2 SYDVKM, per germline. The ends lost 5 bases at V and 0 bases at J; junction bases unmatched: 3. The CDR3 is made up of 15 amino acids. The CDR3 bases are TGTGCCAGCAGTACGACAGGGGCCTCCTACAATGAGCAGTTCTTC. Translated, it gives CASSTTGASYNEQFF.

The chain employs TRBV27 and TRBJ2-5; the match to TRBD2 covers 8 bases. Germline CDR1 MNHEY, CDR2 SMNVEV (reference sequence). Losses at the gene ends were 4 bases for V and 5 bases for J; bases not matched to a gene: 6. The CDR3 runs to 14 residues. CDR3 sequence (DNA): TGTGCCAGCAGTTCGGGACTAGTGGCGGAGACCCAGTACTTC. It yields the protein CASSSGLVAETQYF.

V gene TRBV5-1 combines with J gene TRBJ2-1; 7 bases line up with TRBD1. The CDR3 is 14 residues long. V dropped 4 bases and J dropped 9; count of bases not matched to a gene: 10. The germline CDR1 and CDR2 sequences are SGHRS and YFSETQ. CDR3 nucleotides: TGCGCCAGCAGCCAATACAGGGGCGAGGTTGAGCAGTTCTTC. This codes for CASSQYRGEVEQFF.

J is TRBJ1-1 and V is TRBV10-2; D remains ambiguous. This CDR3 is 14 amino acids long. V lost 3 bases to trimming and J lost 4 bases, with 12 bases between them. In germline, CDR1 is WSHSY, CDR2 SAAADI. The CDR3 spells CASSEAPVGTEAFF. The CDR3 DNA reads TGCGCCAGCAGTGAAGCCCCGGTTGGCACTGAAGCTTTCTTT.

V usage is TRBV4-2 and J usage is TRBJ1-2; D is unclear. The CDR3 covers 13 residues. Trimming removed 2 bases at V and 4 bases at J, with 8 bases between. Germline lookup yields CDR1 LGHNA and CDR2 YNFKEQ. CDR3 residues: CASSQREAYGYTF. Here the CDR3 DNA reads TGTGCCAGCAGCCAAAGGGAGGCCTATGGCTACACCTTC.

This rearrangement joins TRBV19 to TRBJ2-2; maybe TRBD1 (5 bases). Trimming took 3 bases from V and 4 from J, leaving 15 bases between them. Germline assignment: CDR1 LNHDA and CDR2 SQIVND (reference sequence). The CDR3 extends over 16 amino acids. The CDR3 loop reads CASSILGERLTGELFF. DNA of the CDR3: TGTGCCAGTAGTATCTTAGGGGAAAGACTCACCGGGGAGCTGTTTTTT.

This clone has only one observation. This chain links TRBV2 with TRBJ2-1; tentative D call: TRBD2 (5 bases). Trimming took 10 bases from V and 2 from J, leaving 15 bases between them. Germline loops: CDR1 SNHLY, CDR2 FYNNEI. The CDR3 has 14 amino acids. DNA of the CDR3: TGTGCCAACTCTCTGGCGGGTCCCTACAATGAGCAGTTCTTC. It translates to CANSLAGPYNEQFF.

The chain joins TRBV6-5 to TRBJ2-7; 9 bases agree with TRBD1. The CDR3 totals 15 residues. CDR1 MNHEY and CDR2 SVGAGI come from the germline V gene. V lost 6 bases and J lost 7; bases outside the gene matches: 13. CDR3 in DNA: TGTGCCAGCAGCAAATACAGGGGGCGCTTCGAAGAGCAGTACTTC. It specifies CASSKYRGRFEEQYF.

The chain is built from TRBV2 and TRBJ1-5, with 9 positions matching TRBD1. The CDR3 is 16 residues long. The germline V gene has CDR1 SNHLY and CDR2 FYNNEI. The J segment lost 5 bases and the V segment lost 6 bases, leaving 11 bases of the junction unmatched. CDR3 nucleotides: TGTGCCAGCAGCCGTCCCGGGACAGGGACCGATCAGCCCCAGCATTTT. This encodes CASSRPGTGTDQPQHF.

This clone has only one observation. Distinct nucleotide sequences in the sample also encode this CDR3. This sequence joins TRBV2 and TRBJ2-3, with 10 positions matching TRBD1. V was clipped by 5 bases and J by 3 bases; unmatched bases: 2. Germline CDR1 and CDR2: SNHLY and FYNNEI. The CDR3 spans 14 residues. CDR3 coding DNA: TGTGCCAGCAGTCGGGACAGGGGAACAGATACGCAGTATTTT. Amino acid sequence: CASSRDRGTDTQYF.

The genes are TRBV11-2 and TRBJ1-5; no clear D. With 5 bases removed from V and 1 base from J, the gap between germline ends came to 12 bases. CDR1 is SGHAT and CDR2 is FQNNGV in the germline V gene. This CDR3 is built from 15 residues. The CDR3 is CASSLGAGSNQPQHF. DNA for the CDR3: TGTGCCAGCAGCCTAGGCGCGGGGAGCAATCAGCCCCAGCATTTT.

The chain is built from TRBV19 and TRBJ2-7, with 9 nucleotides matching TRBD1. The CDR3 totals 16 residues. With V trimmed by 7 bases and J by 2 bases, 12 bases remained unmatched. From germline, CDR1 is LNHDA and CDR2 SQIVND (reference sequence). The CDR3 sequence: CASNPSSTGGPYEQYF. The CDR3 DNA is TGTGCCAGTAACCCCAGCTCGACAGGGGGGCCCTACGAGCAGTACTTC.

This chain's CDR3 is CASSQGWDTSYEQYF. In DNA, the CDR3 is TGCGCCAGCAGCCAAGGGTGGGACACCTCCTACGAGCAGTACTTC. The rearrangement uses TRBV4-3 and TRBJ2-7; perhaps TRBD1 as D (6 bases). Germline values: CDR1 LGHNA, CDR2 YSLEER. Trimming took off 1 base at V and 0 bases at J, with 10 bases between the two ends. The CDR3 sequence is 15 residues long.

CDR3 sequence (DNA): TGTGCCAGCAGCTTAGACCCAGGAGGGTATGAGGCAGATACGCAGTATTTT. Its protein product is CASSLDPGGYEADTQYF. The chain employs TRBV7-6 and TRBJ2-3; weak D call: TRBD2 (6 bases). CDR3 length equals 17 residues. From germline, CDR1 is SGHVS and CDR2 FNYEAQ. The V gene lost 1 base and the J gene lost 4 bases, with 18 bases spanning the gap.

The V and J genes are TRBV25-1 and TRBJ2-7, with 10 bases matching TRBD2. After removal of 5 bases from V and 2 bases from J, the junction contained 6 bases not matched to a gene. The CDR3 runs 15 residues. Per germline, CDR1 MGHDK and CDR2 SYGVNS. For the CDR3, the DNA is TGTGCCAGCAGTCCACTAGCGGGGATAACCTACGAGCAGTACTTC. The encoded protein is CASSPLAGITYEQYF.

A remark on this clone: Other DNA sequences of this sample code for an identical CDR3. V is TRBV7-2 and J is TRBJ2-7; 7 positions agree with TRBD2. Losses at the gene ends were 5 bases for V and 0 bases for J; bases not matched to a gene: 4. Germline-derived CDR1 and CDR2 are SGHTA and FQGNSA. CDR3 length equals 14 residues. The CDR3: CASSPSGSSYEQYF. In nucleotides, the CDR3 is TGTGCCAGCAGCCCTAGCGGTAGCTCCTACGAGCAGTACTTC. The full variable domain, completed using reference TRBV7-2 and TRBJ2-7, is GAGVSQSPSNKVTEKGKDVELRCDPISGHTALYWYRQSLGQGLEFLIYFQGNSAPDKSGLPSDRFSAERTGGSVSTLTIQRTQQEDSAVYLCASSPSGSSYEQYFGPGTRLTVT.

The chain couples TRBV15 to TRBJ1-2; the D gene is possibly TRBD1 (5 bases). V lost 5 bases and J lost 5, with 18 bases in between. This CDR3 region has 15 residues. Germline CDR1 reads LNHNV; CDR2 reads YYDKDF (reference sequence). DNA for the CDR3: TGTGCCACCAGCCCAGTTGGGCAGGGTGCTTATGGCTACACCTTC. Protein sequence: CATSPVGQGAYGYTF.

The rearrangement uses TRBV7-3 and TRBJ2-1; tentative D call: TRBD1 (6 bases). Germline CDR1 reads SGHTA; CDR2 reads FQGTGA. Trimming pared 5 bases from V and 0 bases from J, leaving 11 bases between. CDR3 length: 15 amino acids. CDR3 nucleotides: TGTGCCAGCAGCCCCACAGGGAACTCCTACAATGAGCAGTTCTTC. Translation gives CASSPTGNSYNEQFF.

This chain connects TRBV28 to TRBJ2-7; perhaps TRBD2 as D (6 bases). Germline loops: CDR1 MDHEN, CDR2 SYDVKM. Trimming removed 5 bases from V and 5 bases from J, with 19 bases in between. The CDR3 runs to 15 residues. The CDR3 reads CASSLPLPGVDEQYF. In DNA form, the CDR3 reads TGTGCCAGCAGTCTCCCCCTCCCGGGGGTCGACGAGCAGTACTTC.

The chain carries TRBV5-1 and TRBJ1-4; D is ambiguous. The CDR3 has 15 residues. CDR1 is SGHRS, CDR2 YFSETQ, per germline. The V and J ends lost 0 bases and 5 bases respectively, with 11 bases between them. The DNA for the CDR3 is TGCGCCAGCAGCTTGGCCCACGACTTCAATGAAAAACTGTTTTTT. Protein: CASSLAHDFNEKLFF. Using reference TRBV5-1 and TRBJ1-4 for the parts outside the CDR3, the full variable domain is KAGVTQTPRYLIKTRGQQVTLSCSPISGHRSVSWYQQTPGQGLQFLFEYFSETQRNKGNFPGRFSGRQFSNSRSEMNVSTLELGDSALYLCASSLAHDFNEKLFFGSGTQLSVL.

This clone occurred a few times. The chain has TRBV5-4 and TRBJ1-2; TRBD1 might be the D (5 bases). The germline V gene has CDR1 SGHNT and CDR2 YYREEE (reference sequence). Trimming cost V 2 bases and J 1 base, with 15 bases left between them. The CDR3 has 16 amino acids. In DNA form, the CDR3 reads TGTGCCAGCAGCTTCTCCCCAGGGCCGTATAACTATGGCTACACCTTC. Translating it yields CASSFSPGPYNYGYTF.